One sample yielded the 18 T cell receptor beta chains listed below, sequenced in a study of shared clonotypes between healthy human individuals. It was CD45RO-negative cells, positively selected for CCR7, that made up naive CD8 cells, with terminally differentiated effector memory CD45RA+ cells excluded. Clones were read by immunoSEQ multiplex PCR, and TCRdb kept only the in-frame ones, dropping some. Of roughly 2,000,000 clones in the sample, just under 95% were seen once. Sequenced: naive CD8+ T cells from PBMCs. The receptors come from a man between 18 and 35 years old in good health. Some clones in this sample may be carry-over from other donors' samples.

V gene TRBV14 combines with J gene TRBJ2-7; TRBD1 matches at 7 bases. CDR1 and CDR2 from the germline V gene are SGHDN and FVKESK. V lost 3 bases, J lost 2 bases, and 7 bases stayed unmatched. This CDR3 comprises 15 residues. The CDR3 coding sequence is TGTGCCAGCAGCCACACTTACGGGACAGCCTACGAGCAGTACTTC. It is translated as CASSHTYGTAYEQYF.

V usage is TRBV5-4 and J usage is TRBJ2-7, with D tentatively TRBD2 (6 bases). V lost 0 bases and J 5 bases, leaving 12 bases between the germline ends. The CDR3 sequence is 14 residues long. The V gene's germline CDR1 is SGHNT and CDR2 YYREEE (reference sequence). CDR3 in amino acids: CASSLDGSKDEQYF. Written as DNA, the CDR3 is TGTGCCAGCAGCTTGGACGGGAGCAAGGACGAGCAGTACTTC.

V usage is TRBV19 and J usage is TRBJ1-1; TRBD1 might be the D (5 bases). V was cut by 6 bases and J by 4 bases, with 12 bases left in between. The germline V gene encodes CDR1 LNHDA and CDR2 SQIVND (reference sequence). The CDR3 totals 13 residues. CDR3 bases: TGTGCCAGTAGATTGGGGGTAAGCACTGAAGCTTTCTTT. The encoded protein is CASRLGVSTEAFF.

The chain carries TRBV6-5 and TRBJ1-1; no clear D gene. V gave up 5 bases and J gave up 1 base, with 11 bases separating them. CDR1 and CDR2 (germline): MNHEY, SVGAGI. CDR3 length: 14 amino acids. CDR3 sequence reads: CASSLFSGNTEAFF. The CDR3 nucleotides are TGTGCCAGCAGTCTTTTTTCAGGGAACACTGAAGCTTTCTTT.

This clone turned up a few times. The V call is TRBV6-5, the J call TRBJ1-1; D remains ambiguous. The CDR3 is 15 amino acids. V was clipped by 0 bases and J by 8 bases, with 16 bases between them. Germline CDR1 MNHEY, CDR2 SVGAGI. In nucleotides, the CDR3 is TGTGCCAGCAGTTACTCATTCGGGTCGACGGGAGAAGCTTTCTTT. Translation gives CASSYSFGSTGEAFF.

J is TRBJ2-5 and V is TRBV6-5, with D unresolved. The CDR3 is made up of 16 amino acids. Germline V gene lookup returns CDR1 MNHEY and CDR2 SVGAGI. Deletions cut 4 bases from V and 2 bases from J, with 17 bases between. CDR3 sequence (DNA): TGTGCCAGCAGTTCTTCCCGGGTGGCGGCTCAAGAGACCCAGTACTTC. Its translation is CASSSSRVAAQETQYF.

The chain uses TRBV28 and TRBJ1-5, with D perhaps TRBD1 (5 bases). CDR1 and CDR2 (germline): MDHEN, SYDVKM. Trimming took off 2 bases at V and 5 bases at J, with 13 bases between the two ends. The CDR3 contains 15 residues. In nucleotides, the CDR3 is TGTGCCAGCAGTTTACCCCCGGGGCCGCATCAGCCCCAGCATTTT. It codes for CASSLPPGPHQPQHF.

V gene TRBV6-1 combines with J gene TRBJ2-1; a possible D gene is TRBD1 (5 bases). The CDR3 covers 15 residues. Trimming shortened V by 7 bases and J by 4 bases, and 17 bases separated the two germline ends. CDR1 and CDR2 (germline): MNHNS, SASEGT. CDR3 loop: CASTAGQGFYNEQFF. DNA of the CDR3: TGTGCCAGCACCGCAGGGCAGGGCTTTTACAATGAGCAGTTCTTC.

This rearrangement joins TRBV19 to TRBJ1-2, with D uncertain. Germline loops: CDR1 LNHDA, CDR2 SQIVND (reference sequence). The CDR3 sequence is 13 residues long. V gave up 9 bases and J gave up 4 bases, with 15 bases separating them. This CDR3 is CASEPRAGYGYTF. The CDR3 bases are TGTGCCAGCGAGCCTAGGGCTGGCTATGGCTACACCTTC. Full variable domain (remainder filled in from reference TRBV19 and TRBJ1-2): DGGITQSPKYLFRKEGQNVTLSCEQNLNHDAMYWYRQDPGQGLRLIYYSQIVNDFQKGDIAEGYSVSREKKESFPLTVTSAQKNPTAFYLCASEPRAGYGYTFGSGTRLTVV.

The genes are TRBV5-1 and TRBJ1-1; the match to TRBD1 covers 12 bases. The CDR3 covers 11 residues. The J segment lost 8 bases and the V segment lost 7 bases, leaving 0 bases of the junction unmatched. Germline values: CDR1 SGHRS, CDR2 YFSETQ. The CDR3 here is CASGTGGEAFF. Here the CDR3 DNA reads TGCGCCAGCGGGACAGGGGGCGAAGCTTTCTTT.

V is TRBV27 and J is TRBJ2-7; the match to TRBD1 covers 9 bases. The V and J ends lost 0 bases and 6 bases, in that order; junction bases with no gene match: 6. Germline-derived CDR1 and CDR2 are MNHEY and SMNVEV (reference sequence). This CDR3 spans 15 amino acids. CDR3 loop: CASSLSRTGVSEQYF. The CDR3 DNA is TGTGCCAGCAGTTTATCGCGGACAGGGGTTTCCGAGCAGTACTTC.

This chain uses TRBV5-1 with TRBJ1-2; D is perhaps TRBD1 (6 bases). Germline assignment: CDR1 SGHRS and CDR2 YFSETQ. V lost 2 bases and J lost 0, with 20 bases in between. The CDR3 sequence is 18 residues long. The CDR3 DNA reads TGCGCCAGCAGCTTAGGGACATTCTGGGCCCACACTAACTATGGCTACACCTTC. Encoded protein: CASSLGTFWAHTNYGYTF.

The chain links TRBV4-2 to TRBJ2-7, with D possibly TRBD1 on 6 matching bases. Germline V gene sequence: CDR1 LGHNA, CDR2 YNFKEQ. The CDR3 is made up of 16 amino acids. Trimming pared 2 bases from V and 4 bases from J, leaving 18 bases between. CDR3 sequence (DNA): TGTGCCAGCAGCCAAACCTCCAGGGGAACCCCTTACGAGCAGTACTTC. Translating gives CASSQTSRGTPYEQYF.

V usage is TRBV28 and J usage is TRBJ2-7; perhaps TRBD2 as D (6 bases). Germline-derived CDR1 and CDR2 are MDHEN and SYDVKM. CDR3 length: 12 residues. CDR3 sequence (DNA): TGTGCTATCCACGAGGAGGGCCACGAGCAGTACTTC. Translating it yields CAIHEEGHEQYF.

This sequence joins TRBV15 and TRBJ2-7; 12 positions agree with TRBD1. The CDR3 is made up of 16 amino acids. With V trimmed by 1 base and J by 6 bases, 7 bases remained unmatched. Germline CDR1 is LNHNV and CDR2 is YYDKDF (reference sequence). CDR3 DNA sequence: TGTGCCACCAGCAGAGGGACCGGGACAGGGGGCGGCGAGCAGTACTTC. Translated, it gives CATSRGTGTGGGEQYF.

This clone was seen once. The rearrangement links TRBV7-9 to TRBJ2-3; a possible D gene is TRBD2 (5 bases). The CDR3 totals 15 residues. Trimming took 4 bases from V and 4 from J, leaving 15 bases between them. CDR1 SEHNR and CDR2 FQNEAQ come from the germline V gene (reference sequence). CDR3 bases: TGTGCCAGCAGCTCCCTAGCCTTTGGCTCAGATACGCAGTATTTT. Residues: CASSSLAFGSDTQYF.

The chain combines TRBV29-1 with TRBJ2-1, with 7 bases that match TRBD2. Germline V gene data show CDR1 as SQVTM and CDR2 as ANQGSEA. CDR3 length equals 14 residues. V dropped 6 bases and J dropped 2; count of bases not matched to a gene: 7. The CDR3 coding sequence is TGCAGCGTCAGCGGGGCGGCCCCCTACAATGAGCAGTTCTTC. It yields the protein CSVSGAAPYNEQFF.

The V and J genes are TRBV6-4 and TRBJ1-2; D is uncertain. The ends were cut back, 2 bases at V and 4 bases at J, with 11 bases in the middle. From germline, CDR1 is MRHNA and CDR2 SNTAGT. The CDR3 extends over 14 amino acids. The chain's CDR3 is CASSDHPASYGYTF. CDR3 nucleotides: TGTGCCAGCAGTGACCACCCAGCCTCCTATGGCTACACCTTC.